Here is one T cell receptor (beta chain) with its context. Its antigen is undetermined. In TCRdb, the multiplex PCR reads were re-called with MiXCR into one record per CDR3 protein. The repertoire has tens of thousands of distinct CDR3 sequences, under 50% of them found once; the top ten carry 10%. The data derive from a study of breast tumors, draining lymph nodes, adjacent tissues. Trimming cost V 6 bases and J 7 bases, with 16 bases left between them. Germline V CDR1 and CDR2: DFQATT, SNEGSKA (reference sequence). The CDR3 loop spans 12 amino acids. Study results and caveats: Findings are consistent with lymph node origin and intratumoral expansion of most tumor T cells. Luminal-like breast cancer showed significantly higher tumor–nontumor repertoire similarity than basal-like. Tumors had less TCR diversity than lymph nodes, more than nontumor tissue.

The chain has TRBV20-1 and TRBJ2-7; D is ambiguous. Sequencing input: breast tumor tissue. This clonotype originated in a female donor with breast cancer. Some clones in this sample may be carry-over from other donors' samples. CDR3 amino acids: CSAIWKVGEQYF. CDR3 DNA: TGCAGTGCCATTTGGAAGGTGGGGGAGCAGTACTTC.